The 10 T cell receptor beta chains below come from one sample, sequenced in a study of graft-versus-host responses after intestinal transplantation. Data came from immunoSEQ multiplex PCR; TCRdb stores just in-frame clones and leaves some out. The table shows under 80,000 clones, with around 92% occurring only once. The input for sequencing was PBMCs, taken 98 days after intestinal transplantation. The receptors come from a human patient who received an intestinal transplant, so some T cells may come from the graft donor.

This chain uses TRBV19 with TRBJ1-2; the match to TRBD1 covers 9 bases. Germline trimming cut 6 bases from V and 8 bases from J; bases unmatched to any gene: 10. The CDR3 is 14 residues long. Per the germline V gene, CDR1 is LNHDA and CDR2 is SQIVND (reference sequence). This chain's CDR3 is CASRPTGGTGGYTF. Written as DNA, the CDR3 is TGTGCCAGTAGACCGACAGGGGGGACGGGGGGCTACACCTTC.

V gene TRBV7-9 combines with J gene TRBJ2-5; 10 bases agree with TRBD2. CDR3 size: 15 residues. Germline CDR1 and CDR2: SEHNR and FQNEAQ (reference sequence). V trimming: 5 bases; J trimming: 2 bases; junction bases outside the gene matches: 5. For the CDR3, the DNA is TGTGCCAGCAGCGGTAGCGGGGGGAGGCAAGAGACCCAGTACTTC. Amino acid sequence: CASSGSGGRQETQYF.

CDR3 in amino acids: CASSKLRDRSYGYTF. The DNA for the CDR3 is TGTGCCAGCAGCAAACTCCGGGACAGGTCCTATGGCTACACCTTC. V and J are TRBV21-1 and TRBJ1-2; the table's TRBD1 call for D was not verified on the DNA. TRBV21-1 is a recognized pseudogene. The CDR3 has 15 residues.

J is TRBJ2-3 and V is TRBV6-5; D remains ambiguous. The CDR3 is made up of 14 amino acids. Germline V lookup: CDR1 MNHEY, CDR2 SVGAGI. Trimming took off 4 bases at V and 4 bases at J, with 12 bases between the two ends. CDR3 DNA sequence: TGTGCCAGCAGTTCTGCCGATAGTCCAGATACGCAGTATTTT. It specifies CASSSADSPDTQYF.

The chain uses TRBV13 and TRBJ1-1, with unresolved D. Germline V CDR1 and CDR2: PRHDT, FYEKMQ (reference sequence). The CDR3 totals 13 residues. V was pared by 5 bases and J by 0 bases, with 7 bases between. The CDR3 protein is CASSGYMNTEAFF. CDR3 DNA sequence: TGTGCCAGCAGCGGATACATGAACACTGAAGCTTTCTTT.

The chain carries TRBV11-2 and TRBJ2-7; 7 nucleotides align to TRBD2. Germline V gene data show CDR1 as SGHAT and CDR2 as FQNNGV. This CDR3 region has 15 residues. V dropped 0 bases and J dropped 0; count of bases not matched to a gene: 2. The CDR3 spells CASSLEGGGSYEQYF. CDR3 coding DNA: TGTGCCAGCAGCTTAGAGGGCGGGGGCTCCTACGAGCAGTACTTC.

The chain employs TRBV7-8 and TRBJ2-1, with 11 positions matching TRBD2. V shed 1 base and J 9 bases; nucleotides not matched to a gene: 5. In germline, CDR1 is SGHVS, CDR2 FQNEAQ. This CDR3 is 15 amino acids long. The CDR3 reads CASSLVGTSGLEQFF. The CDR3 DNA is TGTGCCAGCAGCTTAGTGGGGACTAGCGGCCTTGAGCAGTTCTTC.

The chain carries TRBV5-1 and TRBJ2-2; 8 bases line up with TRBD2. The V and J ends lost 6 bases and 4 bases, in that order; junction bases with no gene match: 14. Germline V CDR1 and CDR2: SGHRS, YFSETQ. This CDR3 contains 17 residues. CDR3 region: CASTDYGAGAGTGELFF. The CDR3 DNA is TGCGCCAGCACCGACTACGGAGCGGGAGCGGGCACCGGGGAGCTGTTTTTT.

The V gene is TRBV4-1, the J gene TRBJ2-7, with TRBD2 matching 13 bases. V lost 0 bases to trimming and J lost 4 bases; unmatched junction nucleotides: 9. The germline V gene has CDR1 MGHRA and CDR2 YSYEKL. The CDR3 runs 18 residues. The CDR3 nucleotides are TGCGCCAGCAGCCAAGAGGTGAGGACTAGCGGGGGAGGATACGAGCAGTACTTC. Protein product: CASSQEVRTSGGGYEQYF.

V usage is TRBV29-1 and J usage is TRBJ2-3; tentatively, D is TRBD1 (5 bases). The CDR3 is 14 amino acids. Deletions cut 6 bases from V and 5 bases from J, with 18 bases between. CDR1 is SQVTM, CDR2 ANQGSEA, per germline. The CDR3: CSVRTLNQGDTQYF. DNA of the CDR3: TGCAGCGTGCGAACACTGAACCAGGGAGATACGCAGTATTTT.